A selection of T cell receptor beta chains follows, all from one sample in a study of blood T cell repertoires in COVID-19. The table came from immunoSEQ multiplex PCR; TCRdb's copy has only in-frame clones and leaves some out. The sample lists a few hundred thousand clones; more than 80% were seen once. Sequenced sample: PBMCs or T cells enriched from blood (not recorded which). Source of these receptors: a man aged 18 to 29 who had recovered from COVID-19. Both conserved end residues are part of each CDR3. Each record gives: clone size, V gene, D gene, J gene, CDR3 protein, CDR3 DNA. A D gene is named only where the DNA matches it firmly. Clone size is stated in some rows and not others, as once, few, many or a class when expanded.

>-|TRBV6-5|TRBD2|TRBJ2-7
CASSYASGLAYEQYF
TGTGCCAGCAGTTACGCTTCCGGACTAGCCTACGAGCAGTACTTC
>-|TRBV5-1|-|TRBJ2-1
CASSLGRGRDSPNEQFF
TGCGCCAGCAGCTTGGGTCGCGGCAGGGATTCCCCCAATGAGCAGTTCTTC
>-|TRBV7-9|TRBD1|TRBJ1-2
CASSPIIRDRVYGYTF
TGTGCCAGCAGCCCGATAATTCGGGACAGGGTCTATGGCTACACCTTC
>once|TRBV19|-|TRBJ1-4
CASTPPGQSEKLFF
TGTGCCAGTACTCCCCCGGGACAAAGTGAAAAACTGTTTTTT
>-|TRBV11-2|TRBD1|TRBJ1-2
CASSLNIPQGQGDYGYTF
TGTGCCAGCAGCTTAAATATACCACAGGGGCAAGGAGACTATGGCTACACCTTC
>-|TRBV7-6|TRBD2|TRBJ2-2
CASSYSAGANTGELFF
TGTGCCAGCAGCTACTCAGCGGGGGCCAACACCGGGGAGCTGTTTTTT
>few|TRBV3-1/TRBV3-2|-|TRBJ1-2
CASSQAGGRAGYTF
TGTGCCAGCAGCCAAGCCGGAGGGCGCGCTGGCTACACCTTC
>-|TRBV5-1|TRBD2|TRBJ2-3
CASSQGLGADTQYF
TGCGCCAGCAGCCAGGGACTAGGGGCAGATACGCAGTATTTT
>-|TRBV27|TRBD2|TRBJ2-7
CASSPWASGRYEQYF
TGTGCCAGCAGTCCCTGGGCTAGCGGCCGATACGAGCAGTACTTC
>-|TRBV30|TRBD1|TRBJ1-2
CAWSRTGFHGYTF
TGTGCCTGGAGTCGGACAGGGTTTCATGGCTACACCTTC
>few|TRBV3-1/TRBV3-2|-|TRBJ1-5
CASSQGGGQGGQPQHF
TGTGCCAGCAGCCAAGGCGGGGGGCAGGGTGGACAGCCCCAGCATTTT
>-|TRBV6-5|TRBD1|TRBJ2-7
CASSYRDSSYEQYF
TGTGCCAGCAGTTACCGGGACAGCTCCTACGAGCAGTACTTC
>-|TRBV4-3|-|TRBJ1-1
CASSQDQMNTEAFF
TGCGCCAGCAGCCAAGACCAGATGAACACTGAAGCTTTCTTT
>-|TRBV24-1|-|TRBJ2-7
CATGGQDLSYEQYF
TGTGCCACCGGGGGCCAGGACCTCTCCTACGAGCAGTACTTC
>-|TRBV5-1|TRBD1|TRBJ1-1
CASSTGQGAQAFF
TGCGCCAGCAGCACCGGACAGGGGGCCCAAGCTTTCTTT
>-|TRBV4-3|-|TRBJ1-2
CASSQDAGSGYGYTF
TGCGCCAGCAGCCAAGATGCAGGGTCGGGCTATGGCTACACCTTC
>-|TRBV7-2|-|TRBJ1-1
CASSFQRGGAAEAFF
TGTGCCAGCAGCTTCCAAAGGGGAGGGGCGGCTGAAGCTTTCTTT
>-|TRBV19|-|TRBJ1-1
CASSRAGNTEAFF
TGTGCCAGTAGTAGGGCGGGGAACACTGAAGCTTTCTTT
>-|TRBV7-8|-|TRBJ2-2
CASSSPSTGELFF
TGTGCCAGCAGCTCCCCCAGCACCGGGGAGCTGTTTTTT
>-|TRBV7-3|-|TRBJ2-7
CASSRQGGGTYEQYF
TGTGCCAGCAGCCGGCAGGGGGGCGGGACCTACGAGCAGTACTTC
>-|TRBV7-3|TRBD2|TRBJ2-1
CASSVTGLAGVSEQFF
TGTGCCAGCAGCGTAACGGGACTAGCGGGAGTAAGTGAGCAGTTCTTC
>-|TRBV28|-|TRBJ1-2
CASSFEGIRPSNYGYTF
TGTGCCAGCAGTTTTGAGGGTATTCGGCCCTCTAACTATGGCTACACCTTC
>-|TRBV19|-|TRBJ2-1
CASSFGGAYNEQFF
TGTGCCAGTAGTTTCGGCGGGGCTTACAATGAGCAGTTCTTC
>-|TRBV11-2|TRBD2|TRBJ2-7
CASSLDGLAGVEQYF
TGTGCCAGCAGCTTAGATGGGCTAGCGGGAGTCGAGCAGTACTTC
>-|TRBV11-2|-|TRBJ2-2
CASSSTSSTGELFF
TGTGCCAGCAGCTCGACAAGCAGTACCGGGGAGCTGTTTTTT
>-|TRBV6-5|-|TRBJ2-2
CASTRNTGELFF
TGTGCCAGCACCAGAAATACCGGGGAGCTGTTTTTT
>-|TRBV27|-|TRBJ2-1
CASSPGGFRTSGNEQFF
TGTGCCAGCAGTCCCGGCGGGTTCCGAACCTCTGGTAATGAGCAGTTCTTC
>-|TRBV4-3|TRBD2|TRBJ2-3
CASSQDQLASGSRYTQYF
TGCGCCAGCAGCCAAGATCAACTGGCTAGCGGGAGTCGTTATACGCAGTATTTT
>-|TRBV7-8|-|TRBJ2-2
CATLRGELFF
TGTGCCACTTTGAGGGGGGAGCTGTTTTTT
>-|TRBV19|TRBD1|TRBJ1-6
CASSPDRVYSSPLHF
TGTGCCAGTAGTCCGGACAGGGTCTATAGTTCACCCCTCCACTTT
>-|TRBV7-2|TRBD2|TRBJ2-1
CAIPRSRSGRYNEQFF
TGTGCCATCCCAAGAAGCCGGAGCGGGAGGTACAATGAGCAGTTCTTC
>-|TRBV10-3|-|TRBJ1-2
CAISESTQGIYGYTF
TGTGCCATCAGTGAGTCGACCCAGGGGATCTATGGCTACACCTTC